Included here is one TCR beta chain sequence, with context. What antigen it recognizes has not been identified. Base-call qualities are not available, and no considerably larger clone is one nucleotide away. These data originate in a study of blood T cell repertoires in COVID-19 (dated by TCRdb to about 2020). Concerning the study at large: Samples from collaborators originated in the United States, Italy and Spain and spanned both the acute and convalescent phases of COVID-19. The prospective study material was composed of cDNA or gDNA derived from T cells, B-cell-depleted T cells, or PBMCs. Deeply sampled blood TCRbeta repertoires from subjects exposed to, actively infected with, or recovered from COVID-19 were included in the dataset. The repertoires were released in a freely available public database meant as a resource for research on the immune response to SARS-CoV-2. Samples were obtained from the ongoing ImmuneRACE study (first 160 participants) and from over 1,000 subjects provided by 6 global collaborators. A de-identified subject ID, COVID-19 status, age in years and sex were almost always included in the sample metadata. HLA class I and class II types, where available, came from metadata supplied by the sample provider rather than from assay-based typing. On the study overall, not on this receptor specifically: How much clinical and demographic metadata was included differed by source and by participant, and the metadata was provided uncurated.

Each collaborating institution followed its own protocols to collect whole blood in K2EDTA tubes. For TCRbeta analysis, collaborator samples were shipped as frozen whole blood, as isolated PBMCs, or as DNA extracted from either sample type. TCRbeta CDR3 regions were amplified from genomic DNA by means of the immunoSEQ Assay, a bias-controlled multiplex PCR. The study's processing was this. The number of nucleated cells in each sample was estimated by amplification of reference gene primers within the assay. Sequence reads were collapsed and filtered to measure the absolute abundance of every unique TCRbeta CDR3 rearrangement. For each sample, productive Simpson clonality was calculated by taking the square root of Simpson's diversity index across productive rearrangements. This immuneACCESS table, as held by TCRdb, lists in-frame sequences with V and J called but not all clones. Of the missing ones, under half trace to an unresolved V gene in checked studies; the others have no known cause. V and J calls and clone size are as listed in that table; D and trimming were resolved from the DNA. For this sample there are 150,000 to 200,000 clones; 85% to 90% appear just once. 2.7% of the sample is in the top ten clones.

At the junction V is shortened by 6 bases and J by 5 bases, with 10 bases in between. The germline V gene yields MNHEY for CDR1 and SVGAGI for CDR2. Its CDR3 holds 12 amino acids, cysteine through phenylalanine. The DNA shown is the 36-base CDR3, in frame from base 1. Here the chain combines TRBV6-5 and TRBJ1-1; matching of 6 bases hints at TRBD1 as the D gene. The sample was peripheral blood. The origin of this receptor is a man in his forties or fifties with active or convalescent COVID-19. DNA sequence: TGTGCCAGCAGCAGGGGAAGGACTGAAGCTTTCTTT. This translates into CASSRGRTEAFF.